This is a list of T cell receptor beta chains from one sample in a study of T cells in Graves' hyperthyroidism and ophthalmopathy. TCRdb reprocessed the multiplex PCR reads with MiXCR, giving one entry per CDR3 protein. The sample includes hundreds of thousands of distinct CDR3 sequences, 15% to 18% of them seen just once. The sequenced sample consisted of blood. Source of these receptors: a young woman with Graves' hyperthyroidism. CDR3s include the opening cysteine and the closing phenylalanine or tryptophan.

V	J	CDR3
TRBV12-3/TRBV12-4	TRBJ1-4	CASSPGTESEKLFF
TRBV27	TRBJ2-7	CASSFLGAKGSYEQYF
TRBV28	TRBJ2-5	CASSFGGWQETQYF
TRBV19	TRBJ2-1	CASSIGGIGSYNEQLF
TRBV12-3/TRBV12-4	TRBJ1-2	CASSLLRGRDYGYTF
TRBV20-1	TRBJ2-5	CSAPKVRWEETQYF
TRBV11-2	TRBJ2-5	CASSWPGLAGGHQETQYF
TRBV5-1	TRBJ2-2	CASSLNMPNTGELFF
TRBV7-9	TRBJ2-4	CASSADRLVSIQYF
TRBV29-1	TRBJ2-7	CSVGEGQGASAKQYF
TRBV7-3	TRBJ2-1	CASSRGGLANEQFF
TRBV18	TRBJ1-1	CASSPAPPGQGAGDTEAFF
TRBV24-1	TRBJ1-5	CATSDLGAGQPQHF
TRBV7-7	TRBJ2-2	CASSPRVRRQGYTGELFF
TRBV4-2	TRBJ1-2	CASSQDSVTLNYGYTF
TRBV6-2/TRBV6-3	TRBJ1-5	CASSYSFAGPRQPQHF
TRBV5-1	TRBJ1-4	CASSSGTANEKLFF
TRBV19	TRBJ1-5	CASSPGAAREGPQHF